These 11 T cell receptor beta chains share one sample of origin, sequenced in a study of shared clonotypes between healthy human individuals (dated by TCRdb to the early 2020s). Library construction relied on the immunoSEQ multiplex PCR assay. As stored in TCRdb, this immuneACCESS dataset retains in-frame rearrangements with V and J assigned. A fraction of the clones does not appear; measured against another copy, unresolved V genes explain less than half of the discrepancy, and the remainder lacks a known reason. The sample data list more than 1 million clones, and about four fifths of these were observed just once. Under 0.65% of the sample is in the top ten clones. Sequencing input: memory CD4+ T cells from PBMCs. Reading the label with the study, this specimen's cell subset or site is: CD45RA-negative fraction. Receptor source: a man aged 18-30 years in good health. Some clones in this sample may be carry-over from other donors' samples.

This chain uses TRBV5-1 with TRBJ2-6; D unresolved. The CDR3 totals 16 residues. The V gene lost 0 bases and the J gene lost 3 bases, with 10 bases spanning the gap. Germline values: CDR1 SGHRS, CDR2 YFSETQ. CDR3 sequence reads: CASSLEAGDGANVLTF. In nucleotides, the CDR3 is TGCGCCAGCAGCTTGGAGGCCGGAGATGGGGCCAACGTCCTGACTTTC.

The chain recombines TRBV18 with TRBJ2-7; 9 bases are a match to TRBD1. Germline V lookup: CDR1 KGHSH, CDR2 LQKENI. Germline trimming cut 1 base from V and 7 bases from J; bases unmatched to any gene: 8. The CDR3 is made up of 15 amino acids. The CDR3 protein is CASSPHPGQGGEQYF. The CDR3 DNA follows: TGTGCCAGCTCACCACATCCGGGACAGGGTGGAGAGCAGTACTTC.

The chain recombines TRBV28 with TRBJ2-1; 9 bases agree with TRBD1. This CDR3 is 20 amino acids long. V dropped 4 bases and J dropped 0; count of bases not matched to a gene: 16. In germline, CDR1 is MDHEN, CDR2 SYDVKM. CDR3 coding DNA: TGTGCCAGCAGTTCCATAATCTGGGCCAACAGGGGGCTCTCCTACAATGAGCAGTTCTTC. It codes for CASSSIIWANRGLSYNEQFF. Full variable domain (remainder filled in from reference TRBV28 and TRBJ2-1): DVKVTQSSRYLVKRTGEKVFLECVQDMDHENMFWYRQDPGLGLRLIYFSYDVKMKEKGDIPEGYSVSREKKERFSLILESASTNQTSMYLCASSSIIWANRGLSYNEQFFGPGTRLTVL.

The CDR3 loop is CASRPKFSGNTIYF. Here the CDR3 DNA reads TGTGCCAGCAGGCCCAAGTTCTCTGGAAACACCATATATTTT. This sequence joins TRBV2 and TRBJ1-3; D is undetermined. The CDR3 totals 14 residues. Germline loops: CDR1 SNHLY, CDR2 FYNNEI. Deletions cut 6 bases from V and 0 bases from J, with 9 bases between.

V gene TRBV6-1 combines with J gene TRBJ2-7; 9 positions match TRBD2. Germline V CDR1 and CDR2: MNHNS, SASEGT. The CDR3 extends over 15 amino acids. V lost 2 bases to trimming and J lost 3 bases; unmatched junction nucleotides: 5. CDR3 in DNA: TGTGCCAGCAGTGAATATCCAGCGGGAGGCTACGAGCAGTACTTC. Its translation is CASSEYPAGGYEQYF.

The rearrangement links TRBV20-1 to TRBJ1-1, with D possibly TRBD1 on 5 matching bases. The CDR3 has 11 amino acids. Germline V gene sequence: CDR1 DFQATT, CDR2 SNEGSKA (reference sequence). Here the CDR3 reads CRATRGAEAFF. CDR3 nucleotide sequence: TGCAGGGCGACTCGAGGGGCTGAAGCTTTCTTT.

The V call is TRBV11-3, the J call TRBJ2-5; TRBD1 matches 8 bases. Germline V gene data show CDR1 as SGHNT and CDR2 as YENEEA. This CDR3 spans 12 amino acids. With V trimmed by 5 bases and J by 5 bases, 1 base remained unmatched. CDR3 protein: CASSTGGETQYF. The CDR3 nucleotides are TGTGCCAGCAGCACAGGGGGGGAGACCCAGTACTTC.

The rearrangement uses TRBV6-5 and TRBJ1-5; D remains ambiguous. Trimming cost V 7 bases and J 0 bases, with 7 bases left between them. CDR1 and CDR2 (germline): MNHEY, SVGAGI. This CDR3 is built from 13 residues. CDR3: CASTLYSNQPQHF. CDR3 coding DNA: TGTGCCAGCACCTTATATAGCAATCAGCCCCAGCATTTT.

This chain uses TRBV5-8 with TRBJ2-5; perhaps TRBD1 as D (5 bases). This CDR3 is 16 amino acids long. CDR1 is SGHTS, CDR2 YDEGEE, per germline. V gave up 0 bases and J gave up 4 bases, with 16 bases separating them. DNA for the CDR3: TGTGCCAGCAGCTTGGGGGGCAGGAATATAGTAGAGACCCAGTACTTC. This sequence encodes CASSLGGRNIVETQYF.

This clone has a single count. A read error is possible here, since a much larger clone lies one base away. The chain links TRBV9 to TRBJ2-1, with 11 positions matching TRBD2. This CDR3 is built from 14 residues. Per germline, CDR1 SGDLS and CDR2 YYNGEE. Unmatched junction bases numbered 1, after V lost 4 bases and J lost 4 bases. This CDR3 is CASSRLAGYNEQFF. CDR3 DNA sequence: TGTGCCAGCAGCCGACTAGCGGGGTACAATGAGCAGTTCTTC.

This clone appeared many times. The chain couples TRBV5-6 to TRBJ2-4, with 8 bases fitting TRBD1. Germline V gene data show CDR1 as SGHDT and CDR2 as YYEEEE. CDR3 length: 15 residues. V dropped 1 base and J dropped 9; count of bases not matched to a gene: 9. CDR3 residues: CASSLMAGGSAIQYF. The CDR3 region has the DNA TGTGCCAGCAGCTTGATGGCAGGGGGCTCGGCCATTCAGTACTTC.